What follows is one T cell receptor (beta chain) and its context. Its antigen remains unknown. Each CDR3 protein is one row after TCRdb ran MiXCR on the RT-PCR reads. The sample shows about 240,000 distinct CDR3 sequences, approximately 12% of them seen only once. These data come from a study of response to subunit inactivated influenza vaccine. Study outcomes and limitations: Each seasonal influenza vaccination, the authors suggested, recruits few new T cells.

The TCR comes from a man over 45 who received an inactivated influenza vaccine. The input for sequencing was non-naive T cells sorted from PBMCs, taken 14 to 15 days before vaccination.

CDR3: CASRPTSWRGYMNTEAFF. The CDR3 DNA reads TGTGCCAGCAGGCCCACCTCGTGGAGGGGGTACATGAACACTGAAGCTTTCTTT. The J gene is TRBJ1-1, the V gene TRBV6-1; possible D gene TRBD1, 6 bases. V dropped 6 bases and J dropped 0 bases, with 23 bases sitting between them. The V gene's germline CDR1 is MNHNS and CDR2 SASEGT. This CDR3 comprises 18 residues.